The 18 T cell receptor beta chains in this list originate from one sample, sequenced in a study of blood T cell repertoires in COVID-19. The method was immunoSEQ multiplex PCR; TCRdb's version includes in-frame clones alone and lacks a portion of them. This table has 300,000 to 450,000 clones, roughly 87% appearing once. The source material was PBMCs or T cells enriched from blood (not recorded which). The receptors were sampled from a woman aged 25 to 39 who had recovered from COVID-19.

The chain combines TRBV28 with TRBJ1-3; 7 nucleotides line up with TRBD1. Germline values: CDR1 MDHEN, CDR2 SYDVKM. The V segment lost 2 bases and the J segment 0 bases; nucleotides outside the gene matches: 13. The CDR3 spans 19 residues. The CDR3 here is CASSLSPGRGPYSGNTIYF. The CDR3 DNA reads TGTGCCAGCAGTTTAAGTCCCGGGAGGGGGCCCTACTCTGGAAACACCATATATTTT. Full variable domain (missing parts from reference TRBV28 and TRBJ1-3): DVKVTQSSRYLVKRTGEKVFLECVQDMDHENMFWYRQDPGLGLRLIYFSYDVKMKEKGDIPEGYSVSREKKERFSLILESASTNQTSMYLCASSLSPGRGPYSGNTIYFGEGSWLTVV.

The chain couples TRBV5-1 to TRBJ1-2, with D perhaps matching TRBD1 (6 bases). Trimming pared 4 bases from V and 0 bases from J, leaving 13 bases between. Germline CDR1 is SGHRS and CDR2 is YFSETQ. This CDR3 has 15 amino acids. The CDR3 nucleotides read TGCGCCAGCAGCCCCAGACAGGAATCTAACTATGGCTACACCTTC. Residues: CASSPRQESNYGYTF. Using reference TRBV5-1 and TRBJ1-2 for the parts outside the CDR3, the full variable domain is KAGVTQTPRYLIKTRGQQVTLSCSPISGHRSVSWYQQTPGQGLQFLFEYFSETQRNKGNFPGRFSGRQFSNSRSEMNVSTLELGDSALYLCASSPRQESNYGYTFGSGTRLTVV.

The rearrangement uses TRBV5-1 and TRBJ2-1; weak D call: TRBD2 (6 bases). V gave up 0 bases and J gave up 5 bases, with 12 bases separating them. In germline, CDR1 is SGHRS, CDR2 YFSETQ. CDR3 length equals 15 residues. CDR3 nucleotides: TGCGCCAGCAGCTTGGGTCAGGGAGGACACAATGAGCAGTTCTTC. This encodes CASSLGQGGHNEQFF.

The CDR3 is CASSSRTGVNTEAFF. The CDR3 DNA is TGTGCCAGCAGTTCCCGGACAGGAGTTAACACTGAAGCTTTCTTT. The chain is built from TRBV6-6 and TRBJ1-1; 7 bases line up with TRBD1. Germline V CDR1 and CDR2: MNHNY, SVGAGI (reference sequence). V was pared by 4 bases and J by 2 bases, with 7 bases of the junction left unmatched. The length of the CDR3 is 15 residues.

This chain links TRBV10-3 with TRBJ2-1; 8 bases map to TRBD1. Germline V gene sequence: CDR1 ENHRY, CDR2 SYGVKD. The CDR3 length is 12 residues. J lost 9 bases, V lost 5 bases, and 3 bases had no gene match. The CDR3 is CAISSDRVEQFF. DNA of the CDR3: TGTGCCATCAGTTCGGACAGGGTTGAGCAGTTCTTC.

The rearrangement links TRBV30 to TRBJ2-5; 13 bases are shared with TRBD2. After removal of 3 bases from V and 5 bases from J, the junction contained 6 bases not matched to a gene. The CDR3 covers 15 residues. Per germline, CDR1 GTSNPN and CDR2 SVGIG (reference sequence). The CDR3 region has the DNA TGTGCCTGGAGAAAATCGGGACTAGCGGGGGAGACCCAGTACTTC. It translates to CAWRKSGLAGETQYF.

CDR3 coding DNA: TGTGCCAGCAGCTCACGTACCGGGGGGGCTGGGGGAGAGACCCAGTACTTC. Its protein product is CASSSRTGGAGGETQYF. This rearrangement joins TRBV13 to TRBJ2-5, with 8 bases lining up with TRBD2. Germline loops: CDR1 PRHDT, CDR2 FYEKMQ (reference sequence). Germline trimming cut 4 bases from V and 4 bases from J; bases unmatched to any gene: 14. This CDR3 has 17 residues.

The genes are TRBV5-1 and TRBJ1-1; the D gene is possibly TRBD1 (5 bases). Trimming left V 2 bases short and J 7 bases short, with 15 bases between. Germline CDR1 and CDR2: SGHRS and YFSETQ. The CDR3 runs 14 residues. The CDR3 region has the DNA TGCGCCAGCAGCTTAGTACCCGGGGGGGGTGAAGCTTTCTTT. It codes for CASSLVPGGGEAFF.

CDR3 bases: TGTGCCAGCTCACCCCCGGGACAGAGGAACACTGAAGCTTTCTTT. This sequence encodes CASSPPGQRNTEAFF. The chain joins TRBV18 to TRBJ1-1; TRBD1 aligns across 7 bases. This CDR3 spans 15 amino acids. Trimming at V came to 3 bases and at J to 1 base, leaving 5 bases not matched to a gene. CDR1 is KGHSH and CDR2 is LQKENI in the germline V gene.

Written as DNA, the CDR3 is TGTGCCAGCAGCTCGCAGAGGGTCCAGCGGGCCTACAATGAGCAGTTCTTC. Translation gives CASSSQRVQRAYNEQFF. The chain joins TRBV7-2 to TRBJ2-1; possibly TRBD2 for D (6 bases). Germline V gene lookup returns CDR1 SGHTA and CDR2 FQGNSA. The CDR3 runs 17 residues. The ends were cut back, 4 bases at V and 2 bases at J, with 18 bases in the middle.

This clone was detected only once. This chain joins TRBV6-2 or TRBV6-3 and TRBJ1-4; 8 nucleotides line up with TRBD1. The V segment lost 2 bases and the J segment 6 bases; nucleotides outside the gene matches: 2. The CDR3 runs to 14 residues. Germline CDR1 MNHEY, CDR2 SVGEGT. The CDR3: CASSYEQGDEKLFF. The CDR3 nucleotides are TGTGCCAGCAGTTACGAACAGGGGGATGAAAAACTGTTTTTT.

The chain has TRBV6-2 or TRBV6-3 and TRBJ1-1; D might be TRBD1 (6 bases). V was clipped by 2 bases and J by 5 bases, with 9 bases between them. From germline, CDR1 is MNHEY and CDR2 SVGEGT. The CDR3 is made up of 13 amino acids. CDR3 in amino acids: CASSYLTGTEAFF. The CDR3 DNA reads as TGTGCCAGCAGTTACCTCACAGGGACTGAAGCTTTCTTT.

J is TRBJ1-1 and V is TRBV6-5; unclear D gene. V lost 6 bases and J 3 bases, leaving 11 bases between the germline ends. From germline, CDR1 is MNHEY and CDR2 SVGAGI. The CDR3 is 13 residues long. CDR3 protein: CASRRGGYTEAFF. In DNA, the CDR3 is TGTGCCAGCAGGCGTGGAGGGTACACTGAAGCTTTCTTT.

The table lists this clone with a count of one. This chain connects TRBV29-1 to TRBJ2-2; the match to TRBD1 covers 9 bases. Germline trimming cut 6 bases from V and 5 bases from J; bases unmatched to any gene: 4. The V gene's germline CDR1 is SQVTM and CDR2 ANQGSEA. The CDR3 spans 13 residues. In DNA form, the CDR3 reads TGCAGCGTGGACAGGGGAGGAACCGGGGAGCTGTTTTTT. It is translated as CSVDRGGTGELFF.

The rearrangement joins TRBV15 to TRBJ2-2; 8 bases agree with TRBD1. This CDR3 is 18 amino acids long. V was pared by 0 bases and J by 3 bases, with 9 bases of the junction left unmatched. Germline CDR1 LNHNV, CDR2 YYDKDF (reference sequence). DNA for the CDR3: TGTGCCACCAGCAGAGATCCCCGGGACAGGTCGTACACCGGGGAGCTGTTTTTT. Translating it yields CATSRDPRDRSYTGELFF.

J is TRBJ1-6 and V is TRBV6-1, with TRBD1 as a possible D gene (6 bases). The CDR3 runs 16 residues. The germline CDR1 and CDR2 sequences are MNHNS and SASEGT. Deletions cut 2 bases from V and 7 bases from J, with 15 bases between. CDR3 sequence: CASSELGGARNSPLHF. The CDR3 DNA follows: TGTGCCAGCAGTGAACTGGGGGGGGCGCGGAATTCACCCCTCCACTTT.

This chain connects TRBV7-9 to TRBJ2-1, with 12 bases that match TRBD2. This CDR3 has 16 residues. The junction had 15 bases not matched to a gene; V was cut back by 10 bases and J by 8 bases. Germline assignment: CDR1 SEHNR and CDR2 FQNEAQ (reference sequence). In DNA, the CDR3 is TGTGCCACTCAGGGGGCACTAGCGGGAGGCTATCATGAGCAGTTCTTC. Residues: CATQGALAGGYHEQFF.

This chain uses TRBV6-5 with TRBJ2-7; TRBD1 matches at 7 bases. Trimming at V came to 6 bases and at J to 2 bases, leaving 4 bases not matched to a gene. Germline V gene sequence: CDR1 MNHEY, CDR2 SVGAGI. There are 13 residues in the CDR3. Here the CDR3 reads CASRKGTAYEQYF. CDR3 sequence (DNA): TGTGCCAGCAGGAAAGGGACAGCCTACGAGCAGTACTTC.